The source of this TCR beta chain is a study of neurological immune-mediated disorders. The study, taken as a whole, reports: While HTLV-1-associated myelopathy showed the greatest TCR clonal expansion, multiple sclerosis showed the least, falling below healthy controls.

The length of the CDR3 is 13 residues. CDR1 and CDR2 (germline): LGHNA, YNFKEQ. Between the trimmed V and J ends, which lost 0 bases and 6 bases, there was a span of 8 bases. As concerns this clonotype: Antigen unknown.

MiXCR, run by TCRdb on the 5' RACE reads, gives a single entry per CDR3 protein. The sample includes about 40,000 distinct CDR3 sequences, about 14% of them seen just once. The chain uses TRBV4-2 and TRBJ1-2; the D is unclear. Sample: CD4+ T cells from blood. This clonotype was sampled from an older woman with HTLV-1-associated myelopathy (HAM/TSP). The CDR3 loop is CASSQDSWDGYTF. In nucleotides, the CDR3 is TGTGCCAGCAGCCAAGATAGTTGGGATGGCTACACCTTC.